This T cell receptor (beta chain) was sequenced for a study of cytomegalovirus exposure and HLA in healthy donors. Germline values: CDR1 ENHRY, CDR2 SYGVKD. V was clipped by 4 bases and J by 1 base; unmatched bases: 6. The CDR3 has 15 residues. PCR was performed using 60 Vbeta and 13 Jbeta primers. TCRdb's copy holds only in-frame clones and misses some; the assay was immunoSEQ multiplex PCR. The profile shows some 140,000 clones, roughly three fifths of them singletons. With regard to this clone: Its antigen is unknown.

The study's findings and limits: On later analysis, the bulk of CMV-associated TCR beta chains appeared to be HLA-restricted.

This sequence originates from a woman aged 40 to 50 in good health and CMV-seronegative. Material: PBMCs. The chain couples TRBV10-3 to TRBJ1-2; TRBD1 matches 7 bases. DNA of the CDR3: TGTGCCATCAGTGTGGGGACAGCCTTTAACTATGGCTACACCTTC. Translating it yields CAISVGTAFNYGYTF.